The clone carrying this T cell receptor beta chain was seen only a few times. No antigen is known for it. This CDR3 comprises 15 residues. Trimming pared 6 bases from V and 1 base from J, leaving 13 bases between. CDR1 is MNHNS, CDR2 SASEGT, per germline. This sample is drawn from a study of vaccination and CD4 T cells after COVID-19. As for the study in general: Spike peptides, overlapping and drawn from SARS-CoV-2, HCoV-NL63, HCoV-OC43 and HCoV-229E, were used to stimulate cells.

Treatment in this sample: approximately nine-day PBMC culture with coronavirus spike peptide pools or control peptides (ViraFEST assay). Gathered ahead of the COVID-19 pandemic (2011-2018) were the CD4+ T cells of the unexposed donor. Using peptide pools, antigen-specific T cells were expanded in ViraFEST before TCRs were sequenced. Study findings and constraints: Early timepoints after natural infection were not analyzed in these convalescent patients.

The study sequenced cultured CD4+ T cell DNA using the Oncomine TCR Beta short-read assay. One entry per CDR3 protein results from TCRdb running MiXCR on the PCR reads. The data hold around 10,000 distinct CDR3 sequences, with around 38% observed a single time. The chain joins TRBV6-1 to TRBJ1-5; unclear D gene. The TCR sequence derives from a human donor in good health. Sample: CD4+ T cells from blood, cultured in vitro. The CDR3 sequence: CASSRAGSSNQPQHF. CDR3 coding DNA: TGTGCCAGCAGCCGTGCCGGGTCCAGCAATCAGCCCCAGCATTTT.